This T cell receptor (beta chain) appears in the sequencing data of a study of T cells expressing NK-cell markers. Background on the study: With respect to HCMV, most of the eight sequenced donors were seropositive, and one was seronegative. Study-wide points: A range of roughly 1.0-8% of CD8+ T cells consisted of dominant NKG2C+ clonotypes in several donors. These same clonotypes (in several donors) also led the CD3+CD56-NKG2C+ fraction.

Germline-derived CDR1 and CDR2 are SGHVS and FQNEAQ. The CDR3 covers 13 residues. A note on this clonotype: What it recognizes is unknown.

TCRdb reprocessed the 5' RACE reads and reports one entry per CDR3 protein, with no DNA. Its table lists roughly 110,000 distinct CDR3 sequences. This clonotype originated in a woman aged 18 to 75 in good health. V is TRBV7-8 and J is TRBJ2-1; there is no DNA to check the TCRdb D call of TRBD1. Sequenced: blood T cells: a sorted CD56 or NKG2C T cell subset, CD4+ or CD8+ T cells, or bulk PBMC T cells (not recorded which). The CDR3 protein is CASSSQGINEQFF.